A selection of T cell receptor beta chains follows, all from one sample in a study of CD8 T cells in Susac syndrome. One entry per CDR3 protein results from TCRdb running MiXCR on the immunoSEQ multiplex PCR reads. The sample contains 180,000 or so distinct CDR3 sequences, roughly 94% of which appear only once. Source material: CD4+ T cells from PBMCs. The origin of the receptors is a human donor in good health. Both conserved end residues are part of each CDR3. The D gene is left open where the match is weak. Expanded clones are given a class, and other clones once, few, many or no size at all.

d_gene: TRBD1; abundance: NA; v_gene: TRBV24-1; j_gene: TRBJ2-1; CDR3aa: CATSDSGTANEQFF; CDR3nt: TGTGCCACCAGTGATTCCGGGACAGCCAATGAGCAGTTCTTC
d_gene: NA; abundance: once; v_gene: TRBV5-1; j_gene: TRBJ2-3; CDR3aa: CASREGQSSDTQYF; CDR3nt: TGCGCCAGCAGGGAAGGACAGTCCTCAGATACGCAGTATTTT
d_gene: NA; abundance: NA; v_gene: TRBV30; j_gene: TRBJ1-2; CDR3aa: CAWTQSGVEGYTF; CDR3nt: TGTGCCTGGACGCAATCCGGGGTAGAGGGCTACACCTTC
d_gene: NA; abundance: NA; v_gene: TRBV12-5; j_gene: TRBJ1-4; CDR3aa: CASGLVLSGFVEKLFF; CDR3nt: TGTGCTAGTGGTTTGGTACTGTCCGGGTTTGTGGAAAAACTGTTTTTT
d_gene: NA; abundance: NA; v_gene: TRBV2; j_gene: TRBJ1-1; CDR3aa: CASRDPGGTEAFF; CDR3nt: TGTGCCAGCAGGGACCCCGGGGGGACTGAAGCTTTCTTT
d_gene: TRBD1; abundance: NA; v_gene: TRBV29-1; j_gene: TRBJ1-1; CDR3aa: CSVEGTGVNTEAFF; CDR3nt: TGCAGCGTTGAAGGAACAGGGGTGAACACTGAAGCTTTCTTT
d_gene: NA; abundance: once; v_gene: TRBV29-1; j_gene: TRBJ2-3; CDR3aa: CSVEGGRSTDTQYF; CDR3nt: TGCAGCGTTGAAGGGGGTCGTAGCACAGATACGCAGTATTTT
d_gene: NA; abundance: NA; v_gene: TRBV9; j_gene: TRBJ1-3; CDR3aa: CASSPGPGNGNTIYF; CDR3nt: TGTGCCAGCAGCCCTGGCCCGGGGAATGGAAACACCATATATTTT
d_gene: NA; abundance: NA; v_gene: TRBV9; j_gene: TRBJ2-3; CDR3aa: CASGSPNTDTQYF; CDR3nt: TGTGCCAGCGGAAGCCCGAACACAGATACGCAGTATTTT
d_gene: TRBD2; abundance: few; v_gene: TRBV27; j_gene: TRBJ2-3; CDR3aa: CASSSLAGADTQYF; CDR3nt: TGTGCCAGCAGTTCCTTAGCGGGAGCAGATACGCAGTATTTT
d_gene: TRBD1; abundance: NA; v_gene: TRBV20-1; j_gene: TRBJ1-1; CDR3aa: CSAREGTGNTEAFF; CDR3nt: TGCAGTGCTAGAGAGGGGACAGGGAACACTGAAGCTTTCTTT
d_gene: TRBD2; abundance: NA; v_gene: TRBV28; j_gene: TRBJ2-1; CDR3aa: CASARTSGSQEQFF; CDR3nt: TGTGCCAGCGCAAGAACTAGCGGGAGTCAAGAGCAGTTCTTC
d_gene: TRBD2; abundance: NA; v_gene: TRBV6-1; j_gene: TRBJ2-1; CDR3aa: CASTRTSQEYFNEQFF; CDR3nt: TGTGCCAGCACCAGGACTAGTCAAGAATACTTCAATGAGCAGTTCTTC
d_gene: TRBD1; abundance: NA; v_gene: TRBV27; j_gene: TRBJ2-2; CDR3aa: CASSLWGTGTGAPGELFF; CDR3nt: TGTGCCAGCAGTTTATGGGGAACGGGGACAGGCGCACCCGGGGAGCTGTTTTTT
d_gene: NA; abundance: NA; v_gene: TRBV11-2; j_gene: TRBJ1-1; CDR3aa: CASSLTRRTEAFF; CDR3nt: TGTGCCAGCAGCTTAACCCGACGCACTGAAGCTTTCTTT
d_gene: TRBD2; abundance: NA; v_gene: TRBV7-2; j_gene: TRBJ2-1; CDR3aa: CASSLVPSGGAENEQFF; CDR3nt: TGTGCCAGCAGCTTAGTGCCTAGCGGGGGGGCGGAAAATGAGCAGTTCTTC
d_gene: NA; abundance: NA; v_gene: TRBV29-1; j_gene: TRBJ2-5; CDR3aa: CSVGDKHVGETQYF; CDR3nt: TGCAGCGTTGGGGACAAGCATGTGGGGGAGACCCAGTACTTC
d_gene: TRBD1; abundance: NA; v_gene: TRBV3-1; j_gene: TRBJ1-4; CDR3aa: CASSQDRDRGAKLFF; CDR3nt: TGTGCCAGCAGCCAAGATCGGGACAGGGGAGCAAAACTGTTTTTT
d_gene: TRBD1; abundance: NA; v_gene: TRBV12-3/TRBV12-4; j_gene: TRBJ1-5; CDR3aa: CASSRQGGGNQPQHF; CDR3nt: TGTGCCAGCAGTCGACAGGGAGGGGGCAATCAGCCCCAGCATTTT
d_gene: TRBD1; abundance: NA; v_gene: TRBV19; j_gene: TRBJ2-2; CDR3aa: CASRMDRETGELFF; CDR3nt: TGTGCCAGTAGAATGGACAGGGAGACCGGGGAGCTGTTTTTT
d_gene: NA; abundance: NA; v_gene: TRBV5-1; j_gene: TRBJ2-7; CDR3aa: CASQGSYEQYF; CDR3nt: TGCGCCAGCCAGGGGTCCTACGAGCAGTACTTC
d_gene: NA; abundance: NA; v_gene: TRBV3-1; j_gene: TRBJ1-2; CDR3aa: CASSHPNTYGYTF; CDR3nt: TGTGCCAGCAGTCATCCCAACACCTATGGCTACACCTTC
d_gene: NA; abundance: few; v_gene: TRBV9; j_gene: TRBJ2-1; CDR3aa: CASSVATSGEQFF; CDR3nt: TGTGCCAGCAGCGTAGCTACGAGCGGTGAGCAGTTCTTC
d_gene: TRBD1; abundance: NA; v_gene: TRBV3-1; j_gene: TRBJ1-2; CDR3aa: CASSGDSEDGYTF; CDR3nt: TGTGCCAGCAGCGGGGACAGCGAGGATGGCTACACCTTC
d_gene: NA; abundance: few; v_gene: TRBV11-2; j_gene: TRBJ1-1; CDR3aa: CASSLEPGGTEAFF; CDR3nt: TGTGCCAGCAGCTTAGAGCCAGGTGGCACTGAAGCTTTCTTT
d_gene: TRBD2; abundance: NA; v_gene: TRBV6-6; j_gene: TRBJ2-1; CDR3aa: CASTLTSGSNEQFF; CDR3nt: TGTGCCAGCACGTTGACTAGCGGGAGTAATGAGCAGTTCTTC
d_gene: NA; abundance: once; v_gene: TRBV19; j_gene: TRBJ2-1; CDR3aa: CASSPGQLNEQFF; CDR3nt: TGTGCCAGTAGTCCCGGACAGCTCAATGAGCAGTTCTTC
d_gene: NA; abundance: NA; v_gene: TRBV3-1; j_gene: TRBJ1-1; CDR3aa: CASSQGGTNTEAFF; CDR3nt: TGTGCCAGCAGCCAAGGGGGCACGAACACTGAAGCTTTCTTT
d_gene: NA; abundance: NA; v_gene: TRBV4-2; j_gene: TRBJ1-2; CDR3aa: CASSQVAQGNQGGYTF; CDR3nt: TGTGCCAGCAGCCAAGTGGCCCAGGGGAATCAGGGTGGCTACACCTTC
d_gene: NA; abundance: few; v_gene: TRBV28; j_gene: TRBJ1-5; CDR3aa: CATGGNQPQHF; CDR3nt: TGTGCCACCGGTGGCAATCAGCCCCAGCATTTT
d_gene: NA; abundance: NA; v_gene: TRBV28; j_gene: TRBJ1-5; CDR3aa: CASRWGNQPQHF; CDR3nt: TGTGCCAGCCGGTGGGGCAATCAGCCCCAGCATTTT
d_gene: TRBD2; abundance: NA; v_gene: TRBV9; j_gene: TRBJ2-3; CDR3aa: CASSVGSGGTDTQYF; CDR3nt: TGTGCCAGCAGCGTCGGGAGCGGGGGCACAGATACGCAGTATTTT
d_gene: NA; abundance: NA; v_gene: TRBV14; j_gene: TRBJ2-1; CDR3aa: CASSQRQDDEQFF; CDR3nt: TGTGCCAGCAGCCAACGACAGGATGATGAGCAGTTCTTC
d_gene: NA; abundance: NA; v_gene: TRBV29-1; j_gene: TRBJ1-4; CDR3aa: CSVADSATNEKLFF; CDR3nt: TGCAGCGTTGCCGACAGTGCAACTAATGAAAAACTGTTTTTT
d_gene: NA; abundance: NA; v_gene: TRBV15; j_gene: TRBJ2-5; CDR3aa: CATSRVYTETQYF; CDR3nt: TGTGCCACCAGCAGAGTCTATACGGAGACCCAGTACTTC
d_gene: NA; abundance: NA; v_gene: TRBV29-1; j_gene: TRBJ1-2; CDR3aa: CSVEDRRPGYTF; CDR3nt: TGCAGCGTTGAAGATCGACGGCCCGGCTACACCTTC
d_gene: NA; abundance: NA; v_gene: TRBV10-3; j_gene: TRBJ2-1; CDR3aa: CATLDSYNEQFF; CDR3nt: TGTGCCACCTTGGACAGCTACAATGAGCAGTTCTTC
d_gene: NA; abundance: NA; v_gene: TRBV4-1; j_gene: TRBJ2-3; CDR3aa: CASSDLTLPSTDTQYF; CDR3nt: TGCGCCAGCAGCGATCTCACCCTCCCCAGCACAGATACGCAGTATTTT
d_gene: TRBD1; abundance: NA; v_gene: TRBV3-1; j_gene: TRBJ1-1; CDR3aa: CASREGAITEAFF; CDR3nt: TGTGCCAGCAGGGAGGGGGCGATAACTGAAGCTTTCTTT
d_gene: NA; abundance: NA; v_gene: TRBV29-1; j_gene: TRBJ2-3; CDR3aa: CSVDAAADTQYF; CDR3nt: TGCAGCGTTGATGCGGCAGCAGATACGCAGTATTTT
d_gene: TRBD2; abundance: NA; v_gene: TRBV12-3/TRBV12-4; j_gene: TRBJ2-1; CDR3aa: CASRHSGGYNEQFF; CDR3nt: TGTGCCAGCAGACATAGCGGGGGGTACAATGAGCAGTTCTTC
d_gene: NA; abundance: NA; v_gene: TRBV4-3; j_gene: TRBJ2-7; CDR3aa: CASSQDIRGALSEQYF; CDR3nt: TGCGCCAGCAGCCAAGATATTCGGGGGGCCCTCTCCGAGCAGTACTTC
d_gene: NA; abundance: NA; v_gene: TRBV14; j_gene: TRBJ1-1; CDR3aa: CASSQVGGNTEAFF; CDR3nt: TGTGCCAGCAGCCAAGTAGGGGGAAACACTGAAGCTTTCTTT
d_gene: TRBD1; abundance: NA; v_gene: TRBV29-1; j_gene: TRBJ2-5; CDR3aa: CSVSGGLETQYF; CDR3nt: TGCAGCGTTTCAGGGGGTTTGGAGACCCAGTACTTC
d_gene: NA; abundance: NA; v_gene: TRBV7-2; j_gene: TRBJ2-3; CDR3aa: CASSYVAGGTDTQYF; CDR3nt: TGTGCCAGCAGCTACGTCGCCGGGGGTACAGATACGCAGTATTTT
d_gene: NA; abundance: NA; v_gene: TRBV20-1; j_gene: TRBJ2-3; CDR3aa: CSARGQPPGDTQYF; CDR3nt: TGCAGTGCCAGAGGACAACCTCCTGGAGATACGCAGTATTTT
d_gene: NA; abundance: NA; v_gene: TRBV12-3/TRBV12-4; j_gene: TRBJ2-7; CDR3aa: CASSFDTYEQYF; CDR3nt: TGTGCCAGCAGTTTCGATACCTACGAGCAGTACTTC
d_gene: NA; abundance: NA; v_gene: TRBV20-1; j_gene: TRBJ2-7; CDR3aa: CSASRVREYEQYF; CDR3nt: TGCAGTGCCTCCAGGGTTAGGGAGTACGAGCAGTACTTC
d_gene: TRBD1; abundance: NA; v_gene: TRBV18; j_gene: TRBJ2-5; CDR3aa: CASSPKGAETQYF; CDR3nt: TGTGCCAGCTCACCGAAGGGGGCGGAGACCCAGTACTTC